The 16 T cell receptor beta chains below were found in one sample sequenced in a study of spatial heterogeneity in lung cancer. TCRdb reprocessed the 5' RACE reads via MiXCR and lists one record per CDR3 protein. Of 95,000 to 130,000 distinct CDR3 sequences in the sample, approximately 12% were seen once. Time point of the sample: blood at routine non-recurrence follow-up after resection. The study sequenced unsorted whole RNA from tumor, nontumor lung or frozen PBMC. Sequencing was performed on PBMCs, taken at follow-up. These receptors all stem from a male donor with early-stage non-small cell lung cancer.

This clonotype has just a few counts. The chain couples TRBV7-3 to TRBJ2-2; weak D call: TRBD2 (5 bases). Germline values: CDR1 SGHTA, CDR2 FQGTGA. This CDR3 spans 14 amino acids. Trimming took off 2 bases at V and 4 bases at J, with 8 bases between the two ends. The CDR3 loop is CASSLDSVTGELFF. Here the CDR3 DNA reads TGTGCCAGCAGCTTAGATAGCGTCACCGGGGAGCTGTTTTTT.

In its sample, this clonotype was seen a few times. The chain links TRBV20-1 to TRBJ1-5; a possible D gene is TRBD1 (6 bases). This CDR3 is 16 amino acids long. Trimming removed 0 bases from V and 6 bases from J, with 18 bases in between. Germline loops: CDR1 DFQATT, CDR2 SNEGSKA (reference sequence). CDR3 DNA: TGCAGTGCTAGAGATCCTGGACAGTGGGAAAGTCAGCCCCAGCATTTT. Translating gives CSARDPGQWESQPQHF.

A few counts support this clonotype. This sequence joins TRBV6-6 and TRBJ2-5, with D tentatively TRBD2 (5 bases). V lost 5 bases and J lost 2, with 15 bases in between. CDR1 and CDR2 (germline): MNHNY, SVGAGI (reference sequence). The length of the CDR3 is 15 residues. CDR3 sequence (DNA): TGTGCCAGCAGTCCCCCCTCAAGCGGACAAGAGACCCAGTACTTC. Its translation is CASSPPSSGQETQYF.

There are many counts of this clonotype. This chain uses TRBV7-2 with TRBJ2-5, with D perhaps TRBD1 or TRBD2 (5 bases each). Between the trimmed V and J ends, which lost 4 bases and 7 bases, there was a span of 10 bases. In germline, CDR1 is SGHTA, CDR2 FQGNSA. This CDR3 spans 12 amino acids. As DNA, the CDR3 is TGTGCCAGCAGCTCAACTAGGGGGACCCAGTACTTC. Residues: CASSSTRGTQYF.

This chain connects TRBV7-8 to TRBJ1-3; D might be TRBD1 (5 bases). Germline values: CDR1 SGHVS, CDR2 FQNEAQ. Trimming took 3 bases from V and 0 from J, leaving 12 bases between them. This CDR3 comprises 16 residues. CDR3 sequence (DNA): TGTGCCAGCAGCTTGAGCAGGGTGCCCTCTGGAAACACCATATATTTT. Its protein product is CASSLSRVPSGNTIYF.

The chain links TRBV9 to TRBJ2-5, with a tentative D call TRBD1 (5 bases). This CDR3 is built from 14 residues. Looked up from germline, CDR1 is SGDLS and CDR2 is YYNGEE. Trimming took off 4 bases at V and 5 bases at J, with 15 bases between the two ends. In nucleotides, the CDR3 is TGTGCCAGCAGCAGAGCCCAGGGTTATGAGACCCAGTACTTC. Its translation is CASSRAQGYETQYF.

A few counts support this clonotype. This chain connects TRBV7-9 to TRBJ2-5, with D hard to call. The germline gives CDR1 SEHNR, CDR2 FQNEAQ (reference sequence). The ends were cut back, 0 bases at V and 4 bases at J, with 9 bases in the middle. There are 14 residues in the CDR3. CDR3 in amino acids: CASSLAVGGETQYF. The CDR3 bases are TGTGCCAGCAGCTTAGCGGTCGGTGGAGAGACCCAGTACTTC.

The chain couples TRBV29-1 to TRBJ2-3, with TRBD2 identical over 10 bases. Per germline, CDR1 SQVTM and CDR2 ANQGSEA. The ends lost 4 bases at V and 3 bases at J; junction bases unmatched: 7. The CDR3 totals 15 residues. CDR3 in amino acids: CSVGPGLAATDTQYF. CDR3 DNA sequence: TGCAGCGTTGGCCCCGGACTAGCGGCAACAGATACGCAGTATTTT.

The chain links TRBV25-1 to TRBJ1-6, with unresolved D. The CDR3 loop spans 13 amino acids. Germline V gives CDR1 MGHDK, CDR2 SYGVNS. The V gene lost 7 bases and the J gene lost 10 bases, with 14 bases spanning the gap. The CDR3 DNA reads TGTGCCAGCACCCGGGCCTCCTCATCACCCCTCCACTTT. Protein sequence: CASTRASSSPLHF.

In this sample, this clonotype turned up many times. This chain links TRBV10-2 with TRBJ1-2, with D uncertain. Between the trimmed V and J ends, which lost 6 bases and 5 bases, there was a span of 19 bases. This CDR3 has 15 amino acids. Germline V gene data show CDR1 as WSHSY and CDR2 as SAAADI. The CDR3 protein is CASRDPSEVRYGYTF. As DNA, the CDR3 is TGCGCCAGCAGAGATCCGTCGGAAGTGAGATATGGCTACACCTTC.

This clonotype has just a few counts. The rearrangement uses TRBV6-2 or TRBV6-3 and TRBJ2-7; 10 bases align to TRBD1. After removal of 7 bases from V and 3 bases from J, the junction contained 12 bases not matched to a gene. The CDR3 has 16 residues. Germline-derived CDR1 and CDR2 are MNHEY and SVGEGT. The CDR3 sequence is CASTSPGQGRFYEQYF. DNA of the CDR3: TGTGCCAGCACCTCGCCGGGACAGGGGAGGTTCTACGAGCAGTACTTC.

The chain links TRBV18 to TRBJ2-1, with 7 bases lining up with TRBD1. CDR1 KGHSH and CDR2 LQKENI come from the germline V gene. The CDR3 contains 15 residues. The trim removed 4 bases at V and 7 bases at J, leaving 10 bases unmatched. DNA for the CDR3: TGTGCCAGCTCACTCGGGACAGTGAGTGGTAATGAGCAGTTCTTC. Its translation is CASSLGTVSGNEQFF. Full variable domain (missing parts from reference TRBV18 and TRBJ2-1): NAGVMQNPRHLVRRRGQEARLRCSPMKGHSHVYWYRQLPEEGLKFMVYLQKENIIDESGMPKERFSAEFPKEGPSILRIQQVVRGDSAAYFCASSLGTVSGNEQFFGPGTRLTVL.

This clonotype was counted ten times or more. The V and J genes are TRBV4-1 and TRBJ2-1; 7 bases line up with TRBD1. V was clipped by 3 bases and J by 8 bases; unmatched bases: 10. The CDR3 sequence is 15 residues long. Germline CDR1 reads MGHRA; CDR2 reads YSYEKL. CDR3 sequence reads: CASSHRDSSRDEQFF. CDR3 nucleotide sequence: TGCGCCAGCAGCCACCGGGACAGTAGTAGGGATGAGCAGTTCTTC.

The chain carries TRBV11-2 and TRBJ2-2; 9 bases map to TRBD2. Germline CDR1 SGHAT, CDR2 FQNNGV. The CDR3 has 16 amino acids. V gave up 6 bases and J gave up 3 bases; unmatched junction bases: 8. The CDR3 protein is CASRRLAGTYTGELFF. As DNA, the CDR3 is TGTGCCAGCAGGAGGCTAGCGGGGACCTACACCGGGGAGCTGTTTTTT.

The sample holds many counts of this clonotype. For the CDR3, the DNA is TGTGCCAGCAGTTACTACGGATTACGGAATCAGCCCCAGCATTTT. Amino acid sequence: CASSYYGLRNQPQHF. This chain uses TRBV6-6 with TRBJ1-5; D call uncertain. The CDR3 has 15 amino acids. V was trimmed by 1 base and J by 4 bases, leaving 11 bases between them. Per germline, CDR1 MNHNY and CDR2 SVGAGI (reference sequence).

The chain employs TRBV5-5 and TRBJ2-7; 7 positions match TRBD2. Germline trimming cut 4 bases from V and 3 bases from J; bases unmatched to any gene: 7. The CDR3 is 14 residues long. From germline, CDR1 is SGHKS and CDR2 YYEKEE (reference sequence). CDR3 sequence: CASSLAQRGYEQYF. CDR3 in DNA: TGTGCCAGCAGCCTGGCGCAGCGGGGCTACGAGCAGTACTTC.